This is a list of T cell receptor beta chains from one sample in a study of T cells in Graves' hyperthyroidism and ophthalmopathy. TCRdb reanalysed the multiplex PCR reads using MiXCR and keeps one entry per CDR3 protein. The sample yields about 360,000 distinct CDR3 sequences, about 13% seen once. The sample consisted of blood. Receptors originate from a young woman with Graves' hyperthyroidism. The CDR3 runs from the conserved cysteine through the conserved F or W. Each record gives: clone size, D gene, J gene, V gene, CDR3 DNA, CDR3 protein. D genes are given only for firm matches. Only some rows state a clone size, as once, few, many or a class for expanded clones.

many,-,TRBJ2-1,TRBV5-1,TGCGCCAGCAGCCGTTCTGACAGGCCTGACTCCTACAATGAGCAGTTCTTC,CASSRSDRPDSYNEQFF
many,-,TRBJ2-1,TRBV3-1,TGTGCCAGCAGCCAAGAGTCGGCAGGGGTCAACAATGAGCAGTTCTTC,CASSQESAGVNNEQFF
many,-,TRBJ2-3,TRBV7-9,TGTGCCAGCAGCTTAGACGGGCTAGCGACAGATACGCAGTATTTT,CASSLDGLATDTQYF
-,-,TRBJ2-2,TRBV11-3,TGTGCCAGCAGCCCTAGACTAGCGAACACCGGGGAGCTGTTTTTT,CASSPRLANTGELFF
many,TRBD1,TRBJ1-5,TRBV20-1,TGCAGTGCTCCCGGACAGGGGAATCAGCCCCAGCATTTT,CSAPGQGNQPQHF
-,TRBD1,TRBJ1-1,TRBV6-1,TGTGCCAGCAGTGAAGGGACAGGGGGCGAAGTGAACACTGAAGCTTTCTTT,CASSEGTGGEVNTEAFF
many,TRBD1,TRBJ1-6,TRBV10-3,TGTGCCATCCACCAGGGACAGGGGAGGGATTCACCCCTCCACTTT,CAIHQGQGRDSPLHF
few,-,TRBJ2-7,TRBV6-5,TGTGCCAGCAGTTACTCGTTTTATCAGGGTGTCTACGAGCAGTACTTC,CASSYSFYQGVYEQYF
-,-,TRBJ1-6,TRBV6-5,TGTGCCAGCAGTTACTCGGGGGGAGTTAATTCACCCCTCCACTTT,CASSYSGGVNSPLHF
many,TRBD1,TRBJ1-5,TRBV28,TGTGCCAGCAGAGAGACAGGGAAGGATCGTCAGCCCCAGCATTTT,CASRETGKDRQPQHF
many,-,TRBJ1-5,TRBV24-1,TGTGCCACCAGTGATTCGCGAAGGGGGAGTCAGCCCCAGCATTTT,CATSDSRRGSQPQHF
-,-,TRBJ2-5,TRBV12-3/TRBV12-4,TGTGCCAGCAGTTCACCGGGACCAGCGGCGGAGACCCAGTACTTC,CASSSPGPAAETQYF
many,TRBD2,TRBJ2-1,TRBV6-2/TRBV6-3,TGTGCCAGCGGGGGAGCGGGAGGGCGTAAATACAATGAGCAGTTCTTC,CASGGAGGRKYNEQFF
-,-,TRBJ2-6,TRBV25-1,TGTGCCAGCAGTGAATTAGGTCAGATTTTTTCCTCTGGGGCCAACGTCCTGACTTTC,CASSELGQIFSSGANVLTF
many,-,TRBJ2-2,TRBV7-2,TGTGCCAGCAGAAAGGACCCTAGTTCCGGGGAGCTGTTTTTT,CASRKDPSSGELFF
many,-,TRBJ1-3,TRBV10-3,TGTGCCATCAGTGAGTCCCGGACAGAAGGAGTAGACACCATATATTTT,CAISESRTEGVDTIYF
many,-,TRBJ1-1,TRBV6-1,TGTGCCAGCTCGCAGCCCGGGACGGTGGAGTACACTGAAGCTTTCTTT,CASSQPGTVEYTEAFF
many,TRBD2,TRBJ2-3,TRBV7-8,TGTGCCAGCAGCCCGGAGACTAGCGATTACACAGATACGCAGTATTTT,CASSPETSDYTDTQYF
many,-,TRBJ1-1,TRBV20-1,TGCAGTAAAACGGGGCAGGTGAACACTGAAGCTTTCTTT,CSKTGQVNTEAFF
many,TRBD2,TRBJ2-2,TRBV7-9,TGTGCCAGCAGCTTCCAACTTCGATGGACTAGCGGGGGCCAATCGAACACCGGGGAGCTGTTTTTT,CASSFQLRWTSGGQSNTGELFF
few,TRBD2,TRBJ2-7,TRBV7-2,TGTGCCAGCAGCTTAGGCCCGATGAGACTAGCGGGGAACGAGCAGTACTTC,CASSLGPMRLAGNEQYF
-,-,TRBJ2-1,TRBV9,TGTGCCAGCAGCGGATTAGCGGACAATGAGCAGTTCTTC,CASSGLADNEQFF
many,-,TRBJ1-2,TRBV27,TGTGCCAGCAGCCCTCTTTGGGACCGCATGAACTATGGCTACACCTTC,CASSPLWDRMNYGYTF
-,-,TRBJ1-1,TRBV28,TGTGCCAGCAGTGTTGACAGACCGGGCACTGAAGCTTTCTTT,CASSVDRPGTEAFF
many,-,TRBJ2-3,TRBV5-1,TGCGCCAGCGCGCAGCAACCCACAGATACGCAGTATTTT,CASAQQPTDTQYF
many,TRBD2,TRBJ2-1,TRBV3-1,TGTGCCAGCAGCCAAGGGGCGGCGGGGGACAATGAGCAGTTCTTC,CASSQGAAGDNEQFF
few,-,TRBJ2-7,TRBV20-1,TGCAGTGCCCCATCCGGACTCTCCTACGAGCAGTACTTC,CSAPSGLSYEQYF
-,TRBD2,TRBJ2-3,TRBV20-1,TGCAGTGCTAGGGCGAGGGGGCTAGCGGGAGGCCCCCGCACAGATACGCAGTATTTT,CSARARGLAGGPRTDTQYF
many,-,TRBJ2-2,TRBV7-3,TGTGCCAGCAGCCCTTCCTTTTCGGGTACCGGGGAGCTGTTTTTT,CASSPSFSGTGELFF
once,TRBD1,TRBJ2-5,TRBV20-1,TGCAGTGCTATACACAGGGGCCAAGAGACCCAGTACTTC,CSAIHRGQETQYF
-,TRBD2,TRBJ2-1,TRBV11-1,TGTGCCAGCAGCCCCGGGACTAGCGGGGGGGCTGGCAATGAGCAGTTCTTC,CASSPGTSGGAGNEQFF
many,TRBD1,TRBJ1-6,TRBV28,TGTGCCAGCAGTTTTAACAGGGGATATAATTCACCCCTCCACTTT,CASSFNRGYNSPLHF
many,-,TRBJ2-5,TRBV5-6,TGTGCCAGCAGCTTGGCGGACAACAACCAAGAGACCCAGTACTTC,CASSLADNNQETQYF
many,-,TRBJ2-5,TRBV11-2,TGTGCCAGCAGCTCGAGTAGGGGCAGCCAAGAGACCCAGTACTTC,CASSSSRGSQETQYF
many,-,TRBJ2-7,TRBV7-2,TGTGCCAGCAGCTCGACGCCCGGACGGGTTCACTACGAGCAGTACTTC,CASSSTPGRVHYEQYF
many,TRBD1,TRBJ1-2,TRBV7-9,TGTGCCAGCAGCTTCTCCCCAAGAGACAGGGAAGATGGCTACACCTTC,CASSFSPRDREDGYTF
-,-,TRBJ2-3,TRBV3-1,TGTGCCAGCAGCCAAGACGAGGACCCCGGTCCCACAGATACGCAGTATTTT,CASSQDEDPGPTDTQYF
many,-,TRBJ2-2,TRBV6-1,TGTGCCAGCAGTGAAGAGTTACAGCTTAACACCGGGGAGCTGTTTTTT,CASSEELQLNTGELFF
many,-,TRBJ2-5,TRBV28,TGTGCCAGCACCTACTGGGGAACCGAAGAGACCCAGTACTTC,CASTYWGTEETQYF
few,-,TRBJ2-1,TRBV5-6,TGTGCCAGCAGCATGACGGGAGCGAGATGGAACAATGAGCAGTTCTTC,CASSMTGARWNNEQFF
-,-,TRBJ1-1,TRBV2,TGTGCCAGCAGTGAAGGGGGGGTACCGGGTTTGGCTTTCTTT,CASSEGGVPGLAFF
many,TRBD1,TRBJ2-3,TRBV20-1,TGCAGTGCGCCGGACAGGGGAGGCACAGATACGCAGTATTTT,CSAPDRGGTDTQYF
many,-,TRBJ2-1,TRBV20-1,TGCAGTGCTGGCCGGGACGCAAATCTGGAGCAGTTCTTC,CSAGRDANLEQFF
-,-,TRBJ1-1,TRBV20-1,TGCAGTGCTGGCCCGACGGGTAACACTGAAGCTTTCTTT,CSAGPTGNTEAFF
-,TRBD2,TRBJ2-3,TRBV6-1,TGTGCCATCCTCTCTGTCCTAGCGGGAGTAGCAGATACGCAGTATTTT,CAILSVLAGVADTQYF
few,TRBD1,TRBJ2-2,TRBV3-1,TGTGCCAGCAGCCTTCACCCCGGACAGGGAAAAACCGGGGAGCTGTTTTTT,CASSLHPGQGKTGELFF
-,-,TRBJ1-5,TRBV6-2/TRBV6-3,TGTGCCAGCAGCGACGGGCGCCATCAGCCCCAGCATTTT,CASSDGRHQPQHF
few,-,TRBJ1-1,TRBV29-1,TGCAGCGGAGGGACAATGAACACTGAAGCTTTCTTT,CSGGTMNTEAFF
many,-,TRBJ1-2,TRBV9,TGTGCCAGCAGCGCTATACAGGGCCTCTATGGCTACACCTTC,CASSAIQGLYGYTF
many,-,TRBJ2-1,TRBV20-1,TGCAGTGCTCATTGGACGGATTCGAGCTCCTACAATGAGCAGTTCTTC,CSAHWTDSSSYNEQFF
many,-,TRBJ2-7,TRBV3-1,TGTGCCAGCAGCCAAGATATCGGGGGAACAGGTGGCTACGAGCAGTACTTC,CASSQDIGGTGGYEQYF
many,TRBD1,TRBJ1-5,TRBV30,TGTGCCTGGGCCGGACAGGGGGATCAGCCCCAGCATTTT,CAWAGQGDQPQHF
many,-,TRBJ1-2,TRBV28,TGTGCCAGCAGTTTAGACGGTTTGATCCTAGGGGGGTATGGCTACACCTTC,CASSLDGLILGGYGYTF
many,TRBD1,TRBJ1-1,TRBV9,TGTGCCAGCAGCGGACAGGGTAAGTCGGACACTGAAGCTTTCTTT,CASSGQGKSDTEAFF
many,-,TRBJ2-7,TRBV30,TGTGCCTGGCGGGCCGGCGGGGACTACGAGCAGTACTTC,CAWRAGGDYEQYF
few,TRBD1,TRBJ1-2,TRBV20-1,TGCAGTGCTAGAGATGGACAGGGGCAAGCTAACTATGGCTACACCTTC,CSARDGQGQANYGYTF